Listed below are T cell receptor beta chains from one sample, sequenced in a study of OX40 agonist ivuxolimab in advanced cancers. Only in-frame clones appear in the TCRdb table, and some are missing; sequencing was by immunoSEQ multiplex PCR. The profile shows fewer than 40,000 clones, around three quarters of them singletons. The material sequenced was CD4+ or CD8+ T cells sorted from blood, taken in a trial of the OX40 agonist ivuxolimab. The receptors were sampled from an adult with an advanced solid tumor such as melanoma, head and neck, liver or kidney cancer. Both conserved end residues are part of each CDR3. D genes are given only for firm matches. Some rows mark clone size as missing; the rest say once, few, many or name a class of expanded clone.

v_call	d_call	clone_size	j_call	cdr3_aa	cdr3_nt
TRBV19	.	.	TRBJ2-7	CASSSVVPPYEQYF	TGTGCCAGTAGTAGTGTAGTGCCCCCCTACGAGCAGTACTTC
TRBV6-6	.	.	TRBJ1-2	CASRDGGYGYTF	TGTGCCAGCAGGGACGGGGGTTATGGCTACACCTTC
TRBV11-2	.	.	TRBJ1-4	CASSRDLIVMEKLFF	TGTGCCAGCAGCCGAGACCTCATAGTAATGGAAAAACTGTTTTTT
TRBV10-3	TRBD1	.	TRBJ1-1	CASRPPTGYGTEAFF	TGTGCCAGCAGACCACCGACAGGGTATGGCACTGAAGCTTTCTTT
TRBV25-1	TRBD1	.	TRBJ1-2	CASSATGGSGYTF	TGTGCCAGCAGTGCGACAGGGGGCTCGGGCTACACCTTC
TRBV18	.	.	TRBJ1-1	CASSPRGGASEAFF	TGTGCCAGCTCACCAAGGGGGGGGGCCTCTGAAGCTTTCTTT
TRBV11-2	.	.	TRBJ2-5	CASSPGFGGETQYF	TGTGCCAGCAGCCCGGGGTTCGGGGGAGAGACCCAGTACTTC
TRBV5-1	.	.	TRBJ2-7	CASSLVWGSSGLLGSYEQYF	TGCGCCAGCAGCTTGGTTTGGGGGAGCTCAGGTCTCCTAGGCTCCTACGAGCAGTACTTC
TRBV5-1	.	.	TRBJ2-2	CASSLGQELTGELFF	TGCGCCAGCAGCTTGGGTCAGGAACTCACCGGGGAGCTGTTTTTT
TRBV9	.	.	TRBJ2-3	CASSPPIDTDTQYF	TGTGCCAGCAGCCCCCCCATCGATACAGATACGCAGTATTTT
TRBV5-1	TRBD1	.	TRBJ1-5	CASSLQGGNQPQHF	TGCGCCAGCAGCCTGCAGGGGGGCAATCAGCCCCAGCATTTT
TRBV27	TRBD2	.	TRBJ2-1	CASTLERGAYNEQFF	TGTGCCAGCACCCTAGAGCGGGGGGCCTACAATGAGCAGTTCTTC
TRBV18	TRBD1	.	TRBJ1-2	CASSPATGGGYGYTF	TGTGCCAGCTCACCAGCGACAGGGGGCGGCTATGGCTACACCTTC
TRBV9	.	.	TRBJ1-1	CASSVVGRGNTEAFF	TGTGCCAGCAGCGTAGTGGGACGGGGGAACACTGAAGCTTTCTTT
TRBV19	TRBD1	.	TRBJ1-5	CASKTGAGNQPQHF	TGTGCCAGTAAAACAGGGGCGGGCAATCAGCCCCAGCATTTT
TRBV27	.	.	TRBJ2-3	CASRLAGGDTQYF	TGTGCCAGCAGATTGGCTGGGGGAGATACGCAGTATTTT
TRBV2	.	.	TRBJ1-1	CASTIQMGLKAEAFF	TGTGCCAGCACGATACAGATGGGGCTGAAGGCTGAAGCTTTCTTT
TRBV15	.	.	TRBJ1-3	CATSEAGLSGNTIYF	TGTGCCACCAGCGAGGCAGGTCTATCTGGAAACACCATATATTTT
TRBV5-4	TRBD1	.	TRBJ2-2	CASSGLQGTVTGELFF	TGTGCCAGCAGCGGCCTACAGGGGACGGTCACCGGGGAGCTGTTTTTT
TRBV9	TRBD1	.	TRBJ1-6	CASSPLGTVFNSPLHF	TGTGCCAGCAGCCCCCTTGGGACAGTGTTTAATTCACCCCTCCACTTT
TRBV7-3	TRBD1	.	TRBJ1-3	CASSTGAGNTIYF	TGTGCCAGCAGCACAGGGGCTGGAAACACCATATATTTT
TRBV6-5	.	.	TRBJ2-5	CASGLKIETQYF	TGTGCCAGCGGTTTGAAAATTGAGACCCAGTACTTC
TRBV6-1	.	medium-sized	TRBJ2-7	CASSSRDLGGYEQYF	TGTGCCAGCAGTTCTCGGGACTTGGGGGGTTACGAGCAGTACTTC
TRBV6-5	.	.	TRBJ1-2	CASSQSGMAGSSYTF	TGTGCCAGCAGTCAATCTGGGATGGCAGGGAGTAGCTACACCTTC
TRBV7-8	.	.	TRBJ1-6	CASSLAQGPYSSYNSPLHF	TGTGCCAGCAGCTTAGCCCAGGGACCTTATAGCTCCTATAATTCACCCCTCCACTTT
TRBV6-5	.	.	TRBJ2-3	CASSYVGGTDTQYF	TGTGCCAGCAGTTACGTAGGAGGCACAGATACGCAGTATTTT
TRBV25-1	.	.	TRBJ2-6	CASSEYGGSGANVLTF	TGTGCCAGCAGTGAATATGGGGGGTCAGGGGCCAACGTCCTGACTTTC
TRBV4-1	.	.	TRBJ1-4	CASRYRPTNEKLFF	TGCGCCAGCAGATATCGCCCAACTAATGAAAAACTGTTTTTT
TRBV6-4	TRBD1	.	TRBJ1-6	CASSISTGRRDSPLHF	TGTGCCAGCAGCATATCGACAGGGAGGAGGGATTCACCCCTCCACTTT
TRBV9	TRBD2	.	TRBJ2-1	CASSVLAGGPDEQFF	TGTGCCAGCAGCGTACTAGCGGGGGGGCCGGACGAGCAGTTCTTC
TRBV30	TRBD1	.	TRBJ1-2	CAWSAGQGAGGYTF	TGTGCCTGGAGTGCGGGACAGGGGGCGGGTGGCTACACCTTC
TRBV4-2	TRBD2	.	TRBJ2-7	CASNPSRRGVMYEQYF	TGTGCCAGCAACCCCTCGAGGCGGGGGGTTATGTACGAGCAGTACTTC
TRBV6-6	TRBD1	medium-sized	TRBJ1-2	CATQGYPNYGYTF	TGTGCGACACAGGGGTACCCTAACTATGGCTACACCTTC
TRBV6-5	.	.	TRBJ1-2	CASRAYYTF	TGTGCCAGCAGGGCTTACTACACCTTC
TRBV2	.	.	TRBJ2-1	CASSECGREYNEQFF	TGTGCCAGCAGTGAATGTGGTCGAGAATACAATGAGCAGTTCTTC
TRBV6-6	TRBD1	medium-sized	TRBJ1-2	CASSSTGLDYGYTF	TGTGCCAGCAGTTCGACAGGGCTTGACTATGGCTACACCTTC
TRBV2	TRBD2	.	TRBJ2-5	CASRGLADNRLGETQYF	TGTGCCAGCAGGGGACTAGCGGACAACCGATTGGGGGAGACCCAGTACTTC
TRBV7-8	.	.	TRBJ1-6	CASSLAYSGSPLHF	TGTGCCAGCAGCTTAGCGTACTCAGGTTCACCCCTCCACTTT
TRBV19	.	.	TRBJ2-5	CASSIYPATEETQYF	TGTGCCAGTAGTATATACCCAGCGACAGAAGAGACCCAGTACTTC
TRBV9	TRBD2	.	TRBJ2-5	CASSVGLARETQYF	TGTGCCAGCAGCGTAGGACTAGCGCGAGAGACCCAGTACTTC
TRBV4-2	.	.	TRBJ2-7	CASSPGPLGPHYEQYF	TGTGCCAGCAGCCCGGGACCTTTAGGGCCCCACTACGAGCAGTACTTC